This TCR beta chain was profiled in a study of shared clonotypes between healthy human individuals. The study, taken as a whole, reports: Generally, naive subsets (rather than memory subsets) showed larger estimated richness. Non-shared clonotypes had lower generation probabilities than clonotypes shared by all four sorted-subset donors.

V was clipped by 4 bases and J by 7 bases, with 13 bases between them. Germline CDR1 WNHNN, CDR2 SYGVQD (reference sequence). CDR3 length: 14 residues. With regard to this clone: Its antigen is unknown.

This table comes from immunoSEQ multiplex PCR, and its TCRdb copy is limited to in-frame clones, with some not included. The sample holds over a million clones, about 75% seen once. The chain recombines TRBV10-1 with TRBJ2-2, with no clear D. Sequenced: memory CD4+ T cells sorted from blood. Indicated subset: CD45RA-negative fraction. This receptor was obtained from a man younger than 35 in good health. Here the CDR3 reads CASSARVGVGELFF. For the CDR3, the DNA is TGCGCCAGCAGTGCCCGGGTTGGGGTCGGGGAGCTGTTTTTT.